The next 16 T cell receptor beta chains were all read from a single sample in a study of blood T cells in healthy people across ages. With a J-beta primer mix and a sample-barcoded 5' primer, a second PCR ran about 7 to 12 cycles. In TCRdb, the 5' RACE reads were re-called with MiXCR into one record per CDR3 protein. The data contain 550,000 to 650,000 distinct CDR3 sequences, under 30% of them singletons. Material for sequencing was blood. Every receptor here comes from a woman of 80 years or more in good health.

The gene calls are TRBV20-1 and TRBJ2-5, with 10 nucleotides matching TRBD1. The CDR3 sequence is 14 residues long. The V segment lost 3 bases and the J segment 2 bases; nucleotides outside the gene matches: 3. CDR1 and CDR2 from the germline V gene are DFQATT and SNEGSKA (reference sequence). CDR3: CSASLDRGQETQYF. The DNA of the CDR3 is TGCAGTGCTAGCTTGGACAGGGGGCAAGAGACCCAGTACTTC.

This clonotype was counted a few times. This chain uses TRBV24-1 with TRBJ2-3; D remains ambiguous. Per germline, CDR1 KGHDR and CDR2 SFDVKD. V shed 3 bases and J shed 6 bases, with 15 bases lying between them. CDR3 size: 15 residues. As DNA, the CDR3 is TGTGCCACCAGTGATCCTCCTACATTCGAGGATACGCAGTATTTT. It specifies CATSDPPTFEDTQYF.

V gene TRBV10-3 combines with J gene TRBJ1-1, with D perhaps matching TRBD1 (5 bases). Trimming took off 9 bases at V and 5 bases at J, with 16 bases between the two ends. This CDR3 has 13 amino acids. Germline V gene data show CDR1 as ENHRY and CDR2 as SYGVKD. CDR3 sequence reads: CAIQDIVGTEAFF. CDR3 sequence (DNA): TGTGCCATACAGGACATAGTTGGGACTGAAGCTTTCTTT.

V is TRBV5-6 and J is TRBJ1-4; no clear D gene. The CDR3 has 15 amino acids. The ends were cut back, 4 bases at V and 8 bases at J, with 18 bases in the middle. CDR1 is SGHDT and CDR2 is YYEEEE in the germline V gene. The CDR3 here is CASSIFQRPPEKLFF. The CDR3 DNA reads TGTGCCAGCAGCATTTTTCAGAGGCCCCCCGAAAAACTGTTTTTT.

The CDR3 DNA reads TGTGCCAGCAGCGATTTTCTTTCTGGGGCCAACGTCCTGACTTTC. Amino acids: CASSDFLSGANVLTF. V and J are TRBV9 and TRBJ2-6; no reliable D call. From germline, CDR1 is SGDLS and CDR2 YYNGEE. This CDR3 is 15 amino acids long. V was shortened by 3 bases and J by 1 base, with 8 bases between the two germline ends. Drawing the rest from reference TRBV9 and TRBJ2-6, the complete variable domain is DSGVTQTPKHLITATGQRVTLRCSPRSGDLSVYWYQQSLDQGLQFLIQYYNGEERAKGNILERFSAQQFPDLHSELNLSSLELGDSALYFCASSDFLSGANVLTFGAGSRLTVL.

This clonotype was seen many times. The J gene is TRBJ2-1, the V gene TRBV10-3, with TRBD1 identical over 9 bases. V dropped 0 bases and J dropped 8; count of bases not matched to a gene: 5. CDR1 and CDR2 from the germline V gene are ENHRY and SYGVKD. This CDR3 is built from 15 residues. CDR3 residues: CAISESQGANDEQFF. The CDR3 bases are TGTGCCATCAGTGAGTCACAGGGGGCGAATGATGAGCAGTTCTTC.

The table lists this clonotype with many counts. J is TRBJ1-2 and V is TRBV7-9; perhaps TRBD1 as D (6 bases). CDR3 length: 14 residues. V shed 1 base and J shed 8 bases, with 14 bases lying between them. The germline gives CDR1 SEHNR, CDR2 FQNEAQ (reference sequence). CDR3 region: CASSLDRVSGGYTF. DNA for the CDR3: TGTGCCAGCAGCTTAGACAGGGTGTCTGGCGGCTACACCTTC.

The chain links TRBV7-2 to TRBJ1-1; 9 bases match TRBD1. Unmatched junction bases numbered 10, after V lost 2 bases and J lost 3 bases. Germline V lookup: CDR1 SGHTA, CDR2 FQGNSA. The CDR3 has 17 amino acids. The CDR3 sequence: CASSLMFRQGVYTEAFF. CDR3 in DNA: TGTGCCAGCAGCTTAATGTTTAGACAGGGGGTGTACACTGAAGCTTTCTTT. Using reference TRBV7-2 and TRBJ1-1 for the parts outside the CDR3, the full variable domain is GAGVSQSPSNKVTEKGKDVELRCDPISGHTALYWYRQSLGQGLEFLIYFQGNSAPDKSGLPSDRFSAERTGGSVSTLTIQRTQQEDSAVYLCASSLMFRQGVYTEAFFGQGTRLTVV.

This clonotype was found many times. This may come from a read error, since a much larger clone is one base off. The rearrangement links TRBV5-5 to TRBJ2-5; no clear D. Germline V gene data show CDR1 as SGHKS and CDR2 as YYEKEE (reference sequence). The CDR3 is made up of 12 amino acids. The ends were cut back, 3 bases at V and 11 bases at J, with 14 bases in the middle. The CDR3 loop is CASSYAIQEQYF. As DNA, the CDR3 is TGTGCCAGCAGCTACGCCATCCAAGAGCAGTACTTC.

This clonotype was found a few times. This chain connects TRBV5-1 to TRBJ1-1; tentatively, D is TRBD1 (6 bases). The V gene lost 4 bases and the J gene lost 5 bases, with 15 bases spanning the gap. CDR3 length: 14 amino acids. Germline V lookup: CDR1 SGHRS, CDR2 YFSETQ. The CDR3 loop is CASSGAGVRTEAFF. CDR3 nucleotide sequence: TGCGCCAGCAGCGGAGCAGGGGTTAGAACTGAAGCTTTCTTT.

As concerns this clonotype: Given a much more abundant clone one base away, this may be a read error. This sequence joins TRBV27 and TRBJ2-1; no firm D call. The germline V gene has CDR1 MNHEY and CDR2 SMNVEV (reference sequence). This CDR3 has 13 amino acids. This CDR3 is CVSSWSKYNEQFF. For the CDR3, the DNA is TGTGTCAGCAGTTGGTCCAAGTACAATGAGCAGTTCTTC.

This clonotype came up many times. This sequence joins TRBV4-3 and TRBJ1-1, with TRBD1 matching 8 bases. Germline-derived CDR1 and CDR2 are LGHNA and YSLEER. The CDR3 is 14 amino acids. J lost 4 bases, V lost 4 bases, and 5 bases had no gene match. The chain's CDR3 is CASSRGQGITEAFF. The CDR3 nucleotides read TGCGCCAGCAGCCGTGGACAGGGTATCACTGAAGCTTTCTTT.

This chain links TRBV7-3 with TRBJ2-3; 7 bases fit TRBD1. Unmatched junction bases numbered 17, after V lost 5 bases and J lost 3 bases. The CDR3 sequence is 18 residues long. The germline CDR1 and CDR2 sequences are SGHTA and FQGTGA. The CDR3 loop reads CASSLRSRQGVSTDTQYF. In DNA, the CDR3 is TGTGCCAGCAGCCTCAGATCTCGACAGGGAGTGAGTACAGATACGCAGTATTTT.

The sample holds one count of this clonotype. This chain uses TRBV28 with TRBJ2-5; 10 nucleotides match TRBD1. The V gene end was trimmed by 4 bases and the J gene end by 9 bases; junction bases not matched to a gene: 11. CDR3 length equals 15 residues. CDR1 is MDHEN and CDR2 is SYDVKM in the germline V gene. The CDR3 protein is CASSSGTGVGEAQYF. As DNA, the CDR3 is TGTGCCAGCAGTTCCGGGACAGGGGTTGGGGAGGCCCAGTACTTC.

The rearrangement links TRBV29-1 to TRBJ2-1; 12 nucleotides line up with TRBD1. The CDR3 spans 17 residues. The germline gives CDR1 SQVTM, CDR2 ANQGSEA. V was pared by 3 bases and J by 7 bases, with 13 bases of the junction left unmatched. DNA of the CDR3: TGCAGCGTTGAGGGGGGGACAGGGGGCGCAGGGAGGAATGAGCAGTTCTTC. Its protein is CSVEGGTGGAGRNEQFF.

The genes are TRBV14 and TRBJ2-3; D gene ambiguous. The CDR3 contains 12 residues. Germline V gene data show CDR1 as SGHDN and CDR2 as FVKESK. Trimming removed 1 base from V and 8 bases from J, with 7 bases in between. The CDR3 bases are TGTGCCAGCAGCCAAGCAGATGTTACGCAGTATTTT. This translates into CASSQADVTQYF.